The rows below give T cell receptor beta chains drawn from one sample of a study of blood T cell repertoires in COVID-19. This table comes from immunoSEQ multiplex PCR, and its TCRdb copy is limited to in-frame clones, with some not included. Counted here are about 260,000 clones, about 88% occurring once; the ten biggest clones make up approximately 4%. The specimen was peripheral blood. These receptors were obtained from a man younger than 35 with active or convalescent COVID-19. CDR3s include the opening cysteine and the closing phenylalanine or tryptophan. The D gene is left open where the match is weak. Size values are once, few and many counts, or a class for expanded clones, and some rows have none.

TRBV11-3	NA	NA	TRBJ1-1	TGTGCCAGCAGCCCCCAGGGCAGGGGCACTGAAGCTTTCTTT	CASSPQGRGTEAFF
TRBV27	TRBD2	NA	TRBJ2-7	TGTGCCAGCAGTTTCCCGGGACTAGCGGGGACCTACGAGCAGTACTTC	CASSFPGLAGTYEQYF
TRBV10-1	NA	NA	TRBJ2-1	TGCGCCAGCAGTGAGTCTTCGGGTTACAATGAGCAGTTCTTC	CASSESSGYNEQFF
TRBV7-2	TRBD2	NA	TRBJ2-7	TGTGCCAGCAGCCCAAGCGGGGGCTCCTACGAGCAGTACTTC	CASSPSGGSYEQYF
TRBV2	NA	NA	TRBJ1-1	TGTGCCAGTGCGGTTGGGTCTGAAGCTTTCTTT	CASAVGSEAFF
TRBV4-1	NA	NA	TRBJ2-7	TGCGCCAGCAGCCAACCAGGACAGCCTTACGAGCAGTACTTC	CASSQPGQPYEQYF
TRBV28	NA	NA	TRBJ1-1	TGTGCCAGCAGACCTAGGGAGACTGAAGCTTTCTTT	CASRPRETEAFF
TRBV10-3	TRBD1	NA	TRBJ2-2	TGTGCCATCAGTGAGTCTGGGACAGGGAAGACCGGGGAGCTGTTTTTT	CAISESGTGKTGELFF
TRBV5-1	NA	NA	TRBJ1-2	TGCGCCAGCAGCTTGGAGGCGGGGGGCGCCTACTATGGCTACACCTTC	CASSLEAGGAYYGYTF
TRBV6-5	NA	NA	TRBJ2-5	TGTGCCAGCAGCAGACTTTTAGGGGTGCAGGAGACCCAGTACTTC	CASSRLLGVQETQYF
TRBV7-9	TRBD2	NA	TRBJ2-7	TGTGCCAGCAGCCCGGCCGTTAGCGGGGCCGAGCAGTACTTC	CASSPAVSGAEQYF
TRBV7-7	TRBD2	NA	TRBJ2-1	TGTGCCAGCAGCTCGGGAGGGGCCACCTCCTACAATGAGCAGTTCTTC	CASSSGGATSYNEQFF
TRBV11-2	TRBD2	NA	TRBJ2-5	TGTGCCAGCAGCTTACTCCCGACCGGGACTAGCTTAGAGACCCAGTACTTC	CASSLLPTGTSLETQYF
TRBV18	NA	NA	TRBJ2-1	TGTGCCAGCTCACCGATGAGCGGGTCCTCCTCCTACAATGAGCAGTTCTTC	CASSPMSGSSSYNEQFF
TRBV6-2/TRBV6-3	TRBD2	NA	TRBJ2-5	TGTGCCAGCAGTCCGCTAGCGGGGGGTAGGGAGACCCAGTACTTC	CASSPLAGGRETQYF
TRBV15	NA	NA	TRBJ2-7	TGTGCCACCGGGGCCCCTCGGTCCTACGAGCAGTACTTC	CATGAPRSYEQYF
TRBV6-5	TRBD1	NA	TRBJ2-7	TGTGCCAGCGGGACCCTGACAGGGTTGGACTACGAGCAGTACTTC	CASGTLTGLDYEQYF
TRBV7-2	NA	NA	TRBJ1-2	TGTGCCAGCAGCTTAATGCTAAGTGGCTACACCTTC	CASSLMLSGYTF
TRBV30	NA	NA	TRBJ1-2	TGTGCCTGGATGGGTTACGGAGCGGTCTATGGCTACACCTTC	CAWMGYGAVYGYTF
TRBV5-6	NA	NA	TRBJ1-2	TGTGCCAGCAGCTTGGCCTCAACTTATGGCTACACCTTC	CASSLASTYGYTF
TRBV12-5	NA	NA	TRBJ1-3	TGTGCTAGTGCTAGCGACTCTGGAAACACCATATATTTT	CASASDSGNTIYF
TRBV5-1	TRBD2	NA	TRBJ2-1	TGCGCCAGCAGCTTGGGACTAGCGGATAACAATGAGCAGTTCTTC	CASSLGLADNNEQFF
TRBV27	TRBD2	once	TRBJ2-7	TGTGCCAGCAGTTTAACGGCCGGGAGGGGGTACGAGCAGTACTTC	CASSLTAGRGYEQYF
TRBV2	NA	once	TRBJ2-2	TGTGCCAGCACGCTAGAGAACACCGGGGAGCTGTTTTTT	CASTLENTGELFF
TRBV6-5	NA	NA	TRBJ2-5	TGTGCCAGCAGTTACAGGGACACCCAAGAGACCCAGTACTTC	CASSYRDTQETQYF
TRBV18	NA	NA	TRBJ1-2	TGTGCCAGCTCACCGGGACTAGCGGCGAACTATGGCTACACCTTC	CASSPGLAANYGYTF
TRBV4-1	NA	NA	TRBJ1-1	TGCGCCAGCAGCCCGAGTGAGATCTTGAACACTGAAGCTTTCTTT	CASSPSEILNTEAFF
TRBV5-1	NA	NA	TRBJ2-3	TGCGCCAGCAGCCCCGGACACGGCACAGATACGCAGTATTTT	CASSPGHGTDTQYF
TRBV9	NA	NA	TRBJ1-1	TGTGCCAGCAGCGTAGGGCCAGCTAGTGAAGCTTTCTTT	CASSVGPASEAFF
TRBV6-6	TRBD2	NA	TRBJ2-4	TGTGCCAGCAGTCTCCGGGGGGGCCAAAACATTCAGTACTTC	CASSLRGGQNIQYF
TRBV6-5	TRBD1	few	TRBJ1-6	TGTGCCAGCGGGACAGGGGGGTTTGGGGTTCTGCCCCTCCACTTT	CASGTGGFGVLPLHF
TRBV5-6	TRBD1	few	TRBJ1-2	TGTGCCAGCAGTTCGGGACAGGGAAGGGGCTACACCTTC	CASSSGQGRGYTF
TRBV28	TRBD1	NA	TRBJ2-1	TGTGCCAGCAGTCCCCCGGACAGGGGGGTTAAGGAGCAGTTCTTC	CASSPPDRGVKEQFF
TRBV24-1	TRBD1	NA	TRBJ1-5	TGTGCCACTACTGACAGGGCGGGACAGCCCCAGCATTTT	CATTDRAGQPQHF
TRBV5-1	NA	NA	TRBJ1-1	TGCGCCAGCAGCTTGGCGGCGGGGCTCACTGAAGCTTTCTTT	CASSLAAGLTEAFF
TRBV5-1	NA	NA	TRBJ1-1	TGCGCCAGCAGCTTGGGGCAGACTGAAGCTTTCTTT	CASSLGQTEAFF
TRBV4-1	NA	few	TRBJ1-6	TGCGCCAGCAGCCATCCCAGGCGGGATTCACCCCTCCACTTT	CASSHPRRDSPLHF
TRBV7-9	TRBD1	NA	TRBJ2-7	TGTGCCAGCAGCCCCGACAGGGGAGCCTCCGAGCAGTACTTC	CASSPDRGASEQYF
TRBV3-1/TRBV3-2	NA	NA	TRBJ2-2	TGTGCCAGCAGCCAAGAAGGGCAGGGGACCGGGGAGCTGTTTTTT	CASSQEGQGTGELFF
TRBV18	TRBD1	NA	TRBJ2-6	TGTGCCAGCTCACCACGTCCCGGGACAGGGGCCTCTGGGGCCAACGTCCTGACTTTC	CASSPRPGTGASGANVLTF
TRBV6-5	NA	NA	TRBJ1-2	TGTGCCAGCAGTTCAGTAATCTCTGATGGCTACACCTTC	CASSSVISDGYTF
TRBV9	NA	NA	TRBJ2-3	TGTGCCAGCAGCGTAACGGGGATACACACAGATACGCAGTATTTT	CASSVTGIHTDTQYF
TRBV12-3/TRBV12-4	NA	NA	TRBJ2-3	TGTGCCAGCAGTTTTTCCCTCGATACGCAGTATTTT	CASSFSLDTQYF
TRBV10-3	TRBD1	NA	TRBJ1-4	TGTGCCATCAGTGAAACACAGGGGGCTGATGAAAAACTGTTTTTT	CAISETQGADEKLFF
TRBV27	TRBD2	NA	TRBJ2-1	TGTGCCAAGCGGGGGGGGCTCTCCTACAATGAGCAGTTCTTC	CAKRGGLSYNEQFF
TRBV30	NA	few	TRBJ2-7	TGTGCCTGGAGTCGGGGGACAGAGTTCTACGAGCAGTACTTC	CAWSRGTEFYEQYF
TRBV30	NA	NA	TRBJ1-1	TGTGCCTGCCCGGACAGCTTGAACACTGAAGCTTTCTTT	CACPDSLNTEAFF
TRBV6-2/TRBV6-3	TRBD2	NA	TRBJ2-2	TGTGCCAGCAGTTACGGGGGGGGAGTTGCCGGGGAGCTGTTTTTT	CASSYGGGVAGELFF
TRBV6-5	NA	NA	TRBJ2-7	TGTGCCAGCACTAGAGTGGGGGCGAACGAGCAGTACTTC	CASTRVGANEQYF
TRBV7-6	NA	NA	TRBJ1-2	TGTGCCAGCAGCGACGCCTCCGGGTGGGGCTACACCTTC	CASSDASGWGYTF
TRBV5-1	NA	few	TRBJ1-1	TGCGCCAGCAGCTTGGTCCAGGGGTCCACTGAAGCTTTCTTT	CASSLVQGSTEAFF
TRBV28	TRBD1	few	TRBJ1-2	TGTGCCAGCAGAACCCAATTTCTCCTGACCGGGACAGGGGTCTATGGCTACACCTTC	CASRTQFLLTGTGVYGYTF
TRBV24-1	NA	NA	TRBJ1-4	TGTGCCACCAGTGATCCTCGAAGCGTGCCGGGACACCTAGCAACTAATGAAAAACTGTTTTTT	CATSDPRSVPGHLATNEKLFF
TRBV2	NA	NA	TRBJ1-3	TGTGCCAGCATGTCTGAGTTACTCTCTGGAAACACCATATATTTT	CASMSELLSGNTIYF
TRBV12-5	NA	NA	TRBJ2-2	TGTGCTAGTGGTTCTCTAGGCACCGGGGAGCTGTTTTTT	CASGSLGTGELFF
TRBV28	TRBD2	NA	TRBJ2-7	TGTGCCAGCAGTTTTGGTTGGGGAGGGGAGCAGTACTTC	CASSFGWGGEQYF
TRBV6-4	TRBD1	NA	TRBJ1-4	TGTGCCAGCAGTGGGACAGGGGAAGAAAAACTGTTTTTT	CASSGTGEEKLFF